This entry lists 5 T cell receptor beta chains sequenced from one sample in a study of radiation and T cells in renal cell carcinoma. Assay: immunoSEQ multiplex PCR; the TCRdb copy retains only in-frame clones and omits some. The sample includes around 86,000 clones, approximately 83% seen only once; the top ten take approximately 22%. Time point meaning: blood 2 weeks post-SBRT. Treatment specified: 15 Gy SBRT to primary tumor, nephrectomy 4 weeks later. The specimen comprised blood, sampled from a patient whose treatment included radiotherapy and nephrectomy. The source of these receptors is a woman aged 45 to 65 with renal cell carcinoma.

The chain has TRBV10-2 and TRBJ2-7; D remains unclear. This CDR3 has 11 residues. Between the trimmed V and J ends, which lost 5 bases and 6 bases, there was a span of 8 bases. The germline gives CDR1 WSHSY, CDR2 SAAADI. CDR3 nucleotides: TGCGCCAGCAGTTTCGGGCCCGAGCAGTACTTC. This gives the protein CASSFGPEQYF.

Here the CDR3 DNA reads TGCGCCAGCAGCCAGATCTCAGGGAGCGGCAATCAGCCCCAGCATTTT. Translating it yields CASSQISGSGNQPQHF. The V and J genes are TRBV4-1 and TRBJ1-5, with D tentatively TRBD1 (5 bases). V shed 3 bases and J shed 2 bases, with 14 bases lying between them. This CDR3 comprises 16 residues. The germline CDR1 and CDR2 sequences are MGHRA and YSYEKL.

The rearrangement joins TRBV5-4 to TRBJ1-6; perhaps TRBD1 as D (6 bases). The V end was cut by 2 bases, the J end by 7 bases, with 16 bases between. The CDR3 length is 16 residues. Germline loops: CDR1 SGHNT, CDR2 YYREEE (reference sequence). The CDR3 nucleotides are TGTGCCAGCAGCTTAGATCTGCAGGGGTTCAATTCACCCCTCCACTTT. Translation: CASSLDLQGFNSPLHF. Combining the CDR3 with reference TRBV5-4 and TRBJ1-6 gives the whole variable domain ETGVTQSPTHLIKTRGQQVTLRCSSQSGHNTVSWYQQALGQGPQFIFQYYREEENGRGNFPPRFSGLQFPNYSSELNVNALELDDSALYLCASSLDLQGFNSPLHFGNGTRLTVT.

The rearrangement uses TRBV7-8 and TRBJ2-1; 8 bases map to TRBD1. CDR1 is SGHVS and CDR2 is FQNEAQ in the germline V gene. J lost 8 bases, V lost 5 bases, and 8 bases had no gene match. This CDR3 is built from 14 residues. For the CDR3, the DNA is TGTGCCAGCAGCCCCTACAGGGGGTTCGATGAGCAGTTCTTC. Residues: CASSPYRGFDEQFF.

This clone was observed a single time. The gene calls are TRBV28 and TRBJ1-2; D unresolved. The CDR3 loop spans 12 amino acids. The V gene's germline CDR1 is MDHEN and CDR2 SYDVKM. Between the trimmed V and J ends, which lost 8 bases and 3 bases, there was a span of 10 bases. In DNA, the CDR3 is TGTGCCAGCCTCGGTTTTGACTATGGCTACACCTTC. It specifies CASLGFDYGYTF.